This TCR beta chain was documented in a study of early T cells in non-severe SARS-CoV-2 infection. Across the whole study: RNA in bulk from unsorted whole blood was sequenced, and chains were unpaired. General study results and limits: Matching results from VDJdb favored anti-spike CD8 responses, leaving private and CD4 specificities undetected.

Individual cDNA molecules received unique molecular identifiers. One entry per CDR3 protein, called by TCRdb with MiXCR from the 5' RACE reads. The sample gives about 34,000 distinct CDR3 sequences, 5.5% to 7.5% of which show up once; around 7.1% is in the top ten. In this sample, this clonotype turned up many times. The antigen remains undetermined. Source material: whole blood. The origin of this receptor is an adult who was a healthcare worker with PCR-confirmed SARS-CoV-2 infection or an uninfected control (not recorded which).

The CDR3 DNA follows: TGTGCCAGCAGTTTAGCCCGACAGGGCCCCTACGAGCAGTACTTC. This translates into CASSLARQGPYEQYF. The chain uses TRBV12-3 or TRBV12-4 and TRBJ2-7; TRBD1 aligns across 7 bases. The CDR3 totals 15 residues. With V trimmed by 0 bases and J by 2 bases, 4 bases remained unmatched.